The 21 T cell receptor beta chains below come from one sample, sequenced in a study of CXCR3-negative and CXCR3-positive naive CD8 T cells (dated by TCRdb to the late 2010s). Reads for this sample came from a NextSeq 550. The Human TCR Profiling Kit (MiLaboratory) was used to make UMI-labeled 5' RACE TRB cDNA libraries. After TCRdb reprocessed the reads, each CDR3 protein sequence was kept as one row, without DNA. The sample has approximately 45,000 distinct CDR3 sequences on record. Roughly 14% of the sample rests with the top ten. Sequenced input: memory CD8+ T cells from blood. This specimen's cell subset or site label, interpreted: conventional CD8+ memory T cells (TMEM), sorted as controls. Receptor source: a human donor in good health. Some clones in this sample may be carry-over from other donors' samples.

V and J are TRBV29-1 and TRBJ2-1; TCRdb picks TRBD1, but there is no DNA to check that call. The CDR3 consists of 17 residues. Germline V CDR1 and CDR2: SQVTM, ANQGSEA. The CDR3 region is CSVVPVEASSVKGEQFF.

The rearrangement uses TRBV7-8 and TRBJ2-7; with no DNA, the TCRdb D assignment of TRBD1 cannot be verified. This CDR3 region has 13 residues. From germline, CDR1 is SGHVS and CDR2 FQNEAQ. The chain's CDR3 is CASSSLGVGEQYF.

The chain combines TRBV12-3 or TRBV12-4 with TRBJ2-1; checking the TCRdb D call of TRBD2 is not possible without DNA. There are 16 residues in the CDR3. The CDR3 is CASTPPGTSGVNEQFF.

The chain uses TRBV5-1 and TRBJ2-7. This CDR3 comprises 13 residues. Germline V gene data show CDR1 as SGHRS and CDR2 as YFSETQ. The CDR3 spells CASSLAVTYEQYF.

The chain links TRBV21-1 to TRBJ1-1. TRBV21-1 is annotated as a pseudogene. This CDR3 region has 12 residues. CDR3 amino acids: CASSHMNTEAFF.

The V and J genes are TRBV28 and TRBJ2-5; the TCRdb call, TRBD1, lacks DNA for checking. Germline lookup yields CDR1 MDHEN and CDR2 SYDVKM. The CDR3 is 14 amino acids. The CDR3 here is CASSPTDIQETQYF.

The chain links TRBV12-3 or TRBV12-4 to TRBJ1-5. This CDR3 comprises 14 residues. The CDR3 here is CASTSGGSNQPQHF.

The chain recombines TRBV28 with TRBJ2-7; TCRdb picks TRBD2, but there is no DNA to check that call. Per the germline V gene, CDR1 is MDHEN and CDR2 is SYDVKM. The CDR3 sequence is 14 residues long. The CDR3 here is CASSIAGGHPEQYF.

The chain couples TRBV6-1 to TRBJ2-1; TCRdb selects TRBD1, and the lack of DNA leaves this call unchecked. This CDR3 comprises 14 residues. Germline assignment: CDR1 MNHNS and CDR2 SASEGT. CDR3 sequence: CASSAGSSGNEQFF.

This rearrangement joins TRBV7-2 to TRBJ2-7. The CDR3 sequence is 14 residues long. The V gene's germline CDR1 is SGHTA and CDR2 FQGNSA. This chain's CDR3 is CASSLVGLDYEQYF.

The V and J genes are TRBV6-5 and TRBJ2-5; TCRdb picks TRBD1, but there is no DNA to check that call. The CDR3 covers 13 residues. Per germline, CDR1 MNHEY and CDR2 SVGAGI. CDR3 sequence reads: CASGAVSPYEQYF.

The chain uses TRBV29-1 and TRBJ1-2; TCRdb's D call, TRBD1, is unchecked because there is no DNA. This CDR3 region has 14 residues. CDR1 is SQVTM, CDR2 ANQGSEA, per germline. The CDR3 here is CSVPRDRGGYGYTF.

The rearrangement links TRBV27 to TRBJ2-1; TCRdb's D gene call, TRBD1, goes unchecked for lack of DNA. The CDR3 runs 15 residues. CDR1 MNHEY and CDR2 SMNVEV come from the germline V gene (reference sequence). CDR3 sequence: CASSPIGDNYNEQFF.

The rearrangement uses TRBV20-1 and TRBJ1-2. The CDR3 is 16 residues long. In germline, CDR1 is DFQATT, CDR2 SNEGSKA (reference sequence). This CDR3 reads CSARDPQRGTNYGYTF.

This clonotype counts as large by frequency. This chain connects TRBV4-3 to TRBJ2-1; absent DNA, TCRdb's TRBD1 call cannot be checked. Germline V lookup: CDR1 LGHNA, CDR2 YSLEER. The CDR3 runs 18 residues. CDR3: CASSAEGLAGSSYNEQFF.

The J gene is TRBJ2-1, the V gene TRBV5-1; TCRdb calls TRBD1, which cannot be checked without DNA. The length of the CDR3 is 12 residues. Germline V gene lookup returns CDR1 SGHRS and CDR2 YFSETQ. CDR3 amino acids: CASSLKGDEQFF.

The chain carries TRBV7-2 and TRBJ1-5. Germline assignment: CDR1 SGHTA and CDR2 FQGNSA. The CDR3 totals 15 residues. This CDR3 is CASTKNLGGNQPQHF.

This chain connects TRBV27 to TRBJ1-4. The CDR3 has 11 amino acids. The V gene's germline CDR1 is MNHEY and CDR2 SMNVEV (reference sequence). The CDR3 loop reads CASSRGEKLFF. The full variable domain, with the rest looked up from reference TRBV27 and TRBJ1-4, is EAQVTQNPRYLITVTGKKLTVTCSQNMNHEYMSWYRQDPGLGLRQIYYSMNVEVTDKGDVPEGYKVSRKEKRNFPLILESPSPNQTSLYFCASSRGEKLFFGSGTQLSVL.

The chain couples TRBV25-1 to TRBJ1-1; checking the TCRdb D call of TRBD1 is not possible without DNA. Per the germline V gene, CDR1 is MGHDK and CDR2 is SYGVNS. This CDR3 is built from 14 residues. The CDR3 is CASSELAGGTEAFF.

V gene TRBV28 combines with J gene TRBJ2-5; the D gene TCRdb calls, TRBD1, cannot be checked with no DNA. CDR1 and CDR2 (germline): MDHEN, SYDVKM. The CDR3 extends over 14 amino acids. CDR3 residues: CASSWGQAQETQYF.

V usage is TRBV29-1 and J usage is TRBJ2-7; TCRdb returns TRBD1, unconfirmable since there is no DNA. The CDR3 spans 14 residues. From germline, CDR1 is SQVTM and CDR2 ANQGSEA. CDR3 protein: CSTTEGVEGYEQYF.